These 24 T cell receptor beta chains were sequenced from one sample in a study of T cell changes during pregnancy in multiple sclerosis. Sequenced by immunoSEQ multiplex PCR; TCRdb stores in-frame clones only, minus some. Of 70,000 or so clones detected, around 90% appear once; the ten largest clones hold approximately 0.44%. This specimen consisted of CD4+ T cells from peripheral blood mononuclear cells, obtained before pregnancy. The receptors were gathered from a female donor with multiple sclerosis, enrolled in a pregnancy study.

The genes are TRBV2 and TRBJ2-5; TRBD1 aligns across 12 bases. The J segment lost 5 bases and the V segment lost 5 bases, leaving 9 bases of the junction unmatched. The CDR3 loop spans 16 amino acids. Germline V lookup: CDR1 SNHLY, CDR2 FYNNEI. The CDR3 DNA follows: TGTGCCAGCAGTCCCCCGGGACAGGGGGCCCGGGAGACCCAGTACTTC. Its translation: CASSPPGQGARETQYF.

The chain carries TRBV18 and TRBJ1-2; 12 nucleotides agree with TRBD1. The CDR3 has 13 residues. The V segment lost 6 bases and the J segment 6 bases; nucleotides outside the gene matches: 2. Germline V gene sequence: CDR1 KGHSH, CDR2 LQKENI. CDR3 sequence reads: CASSGTGGNGYTF. CDR3 bases: TGTGCCAGCTCGGGGACAGGGGGCAATGGCTACACCTTC.

About this clone itself: An end of the junction differs from the germline gene, which may be a read error. The chain recombines TRBV6-1 with TRBJ1-1, with TRBD1 matching over 7 bases. CDR3 size: 13 residues. Germline assignment: CDR1 MNHNS and CDR2 SASEGT. CDR3 amino acids: CASSERYRGETFF. The CDR3 bases are TGTGCCAGCAGTGAACGCTACAGGGGTGAAACTTTCTTT.

The rearrangement links TRBV5-5 to TRBJ1-5; no firm D call. The CDR3 runs 14 residues. Trimming took 1 base from V and 2 from J, leaving 7 bases between them. The germline gives CDR1 SGHKS, CDR2 YYEKEE (reference sequence). The CDR3 here is CASSLTAGNQPQHF. The CDR3 DNA reads as TGTGCCAGCAGCTTGACAGCTGGCAATCAGCCCCAGCATTTT. Full variable domain (remainder filled in from reference TRBV5-5 and TRBJ1-5): DAGVTQSPTHLIKTRGQQVTLRCSPISGHKSVSWYQQVLGQGPQFIFQYYEKEERGRGNFPDRFSARQFPNYSSELNVNALLLGDSALYLCASSLTAGNQPQHFGDGTRLSIL.

The chain uses TRBV6-6 and TRBJ2-1, with unresolved D. Trimming stripped 4 bases from V and 2 bases from J, with 12 bases between. This CDR3 contains 15 residues. From germline, CDR1 is MNHNY and CDR2 SVGAGI (reference sequence). The CDR3 nucleotides read TGTGCCAGCAGTTCCCCGCGACAACCCTACAATGAGCAGTTCTTC. Encoded protein: CASSSPRQPYNEQFF.

The gene calls are TRBV28 and TRBJ2-7; a possible D gene is TRBD2 (6 bases). Germline V gene sequence: CDR1 MDHEN, CDR2 SYDVKM. The CDR3 contains 13 residues. Trimming took 4 bases from V and 7 from J, leaving 14 bases between them. Here the CDR3 reads CASSYRVRGEQYF. CDR3 coding DNA: TGTGCCAGCAGTTATAGGGTTCGGGGGGAGCAGTACTTC.

The chain has TRBV27 and TRBJ2-1; TRBD2 matches 8 bases. This CDR3 comprises 14 residues. Germline V CDR1 and CDR2: MNHEY, SMNVEV (reference sequence). The V and J ends lost 6 bases and 8 bases, in that order; junction bases with no gene match: 9. The DNA of the CDR3 is TGTGCCAGCAGCCCGCGGGAGGCCGGGGATGAGCAGTTCTTC. It codes for CASSPREAGDEQFF.

The J gene is TRBJ2-5, the V gene TRBV12-5; 8 positions agree with TRBD1. Trimming took 1 base from V and 5 from J; bases not matched to a gene: 12. This CDR3 is 17 amino acids long. Germline V gene lookup returns CDR1 LGHNT and CDR2 FRNRAP. CDR3 DNA: TGTGCTAGTGGTTTGGGGACAGGGATGGGGTTAGGGGAGACCCAGTACTTC. Translation gives CASGLGTGMGLGETQYF.

The rearrangement joins TRBV5-1 to TRBJ2-5, with 7 nucleotides matching TRBD2. Trimming at V came to 3 bases and at J to 5 bases, leaving 16 bases not matched to a gene. From germline, CDR1 is SGHRS and CDR2 YFSETQ. CDR3 size: 17 residues. The CDR3 here is CASSSDGGGGFEETQYF. The CDR3 DNA reads as TGCGCCAGCAGCTCTGACGGTGGCGGGGGATTTGAGGAGACCCAGTACTTC.

This chain uses TRBV4-2 with TRBJ1-2; 7 bases line up with TRBD1. V gave up 3 bases and J gave up 4 bases; unmatched junction bases: 5. This CDR3 is built from 14 residues. The germline V gene encodes CDR1 LGHNA and CDR2 YNFKEQ. CDR3 bases: TGTGCCAGCAGCCAGACCGACAGGGCCTATGGCTACACCTTC. The encoded protein is CASSQTDRAYGYTF.

The V call is TRBV9, the J call TRBJ2-5; 7 bases are shared with TRBD2. Losses at the gene ends were 1 base for V and 3 bases for J; bases not matched to a gene: 3. Germline CDR1 reads SGDLS; CDR2 reads YYNGEE. The CDR3 is 14 amino acids. The DNA of the CDR3 is TGTGCCAGCAGCGTAACGGGGGGAGAAGAGACCCAGTACTTC. Its translation: CASSVTGGEETQYF.

V and J are TRBV18 and TRBJ2-3; 11 bases match TRBD2. The CDR3 loop spans 15 amino acids. Germline CDR1 is KGHSH and CDR2 is LQKENI. Trimming took 3 bases from V and 5 from J; bases not matched to a gene: 4. In DNA form, the CDR3 reads TGTGCCAGCTCACCTCGGACTAGCGGGTTAGATACGCAGTATTTT. Translated, it gives CASSPRTSGLDTQYF.

The chain has TRBV6-6 and TRBJ1-3; maybe TRBD1 (5 bases). The CDR3 covers 14 residues. Trimming removed 2 bases at V and 3 bases at J, with 8 bases between. Germline V gives CDR1 MNHNY, CDR2 SVGAGI (reference sequence). CDR3 region: CASSYDSGGNTIYF. As DNA, the CDR3 is TGTGCCAGCAGTTACGACAGTGGTGGAAACACCATATATTTT.

V usage is TRBV6-5 and J usage is TRBJ1-1; D not certain. There are 13 residues in the CDR3. The ends were cut back, 7 bases at V and 6 bases at J, with 15 bases in the middle. The germline V gene has CDR1 MNHEY and CDR2 SVGAGI. The CDR3 nucleotides read TGTGCCAGCACCCCCTCTTATGCGTCTGAAGCTTTCTTT. Encoded protein: CASTPSYASEAFF.

The rearrangement links TRBV9 to TRBJ2-3; 11 positions match TRBD2. Germline-derived CDR1 and CDR2 are SGDLS and YYNGEE. The ends lost 0 bases at V and 3 bases at J; junction bases unmatched: 6. The CDR3 loop spans 17 amino acids. The CDR3 spells CASSVAPPSGGTDTQYF. The CDR3, as DNA: TGTGCCAGCAGCGTAGCTCCCCCTAGCGGGGGGACAGATACGCAGTATTTT.

This clone came up once. The chain links TRBV29-1 to TRBJ1-2; D is perhaps TRBD1 (5 bases). The germline V gene has CDR1 SQVTM and CDR2 ANQGSEA. The CDR3 sequence is 12 residues long. Between the trimmed V and J ends, which lost 3 bases and 4 bases, there was a span of 9 bases. The CDR3 here is CSVEGRIYGYTF. CDR3 DNA: TGCAGCGTTGAGGGGCGGATCTATGGCTACACCTTC.

This sequence joins TRBV7-3 and TRBJ1-4; TRBD1 matches at 7 bases. The J segment lost 8 bases and the V segment lost 1 base, leaving 4 bases of the junction unmatched. This CDR3 has 14 residues. Germline CDR1 is SGHTA and CDR2 is FQGTGA. As DNA, the CDR3 is TGTGCCAGCAGCTTAAACAGGGGTTGGGAAAAACTGTTTTTT. As protein: CASSLNRGWEKLFF.

This clone was seen once. V gene TRBV30 combines with J gene TRBJ2-2; TRBD2 matches at 8 bases. Germline V gene sequence: CDR1 GTSNPN, CDR2 SVGIG (reference sequence). The CDR3 covers 17 residues. J gave up 4 bases and V 3 bases, and 13 bases lay outside the gene matches. CDR3 sequence (DNA): TGTGCCTGGAGCCCAAGGAAGATAGCGGGATCCACCGGGGAGCTGTTTTTT. Residues: CAWSPRKIAGSTGELFF.

The chain couples TRBV27 to TRBJ2-2; 8 nucleotides align to TRBD1. Per germline, CDR1 MNHEY and CDR2 SMNVEV (reference sequence). The CDR3 extends over 16 amino acids. J was trimmed by 5 bases and V by 6 bases; bases with no gene match: 11. The DNA of the CDR3 is TGTGCCAGCAGGGGGGGACAGGTTCGAACGACCGGGGAGCTGTTTTTT. It is translated as CASRGGQVRTTGELFF.

DNA for the CDR3: TGTGCCATCAGTCGGGATGGCACTGAAGCTTTCTTT. This encodes CAISRDGTEAFF. The rearrangement joins TRBV10-3 to TRBJ1-1; D is undetermined. Per the germline V gene, CDR1 is ENHRY and CDR2 is SYGVKD. The CDR3 contains 12 residues. The V end lost 5 bases, the J end lost 4 bases, and 8 bases lay between the germline ends.

The V gene is TRBV15, the J gene TRBJ1-5, with a tentative D call TRBD1 (6 bases). The germline V and J ends were trimmed by 1 base and 6 bases, with 16 bases remaining between them. Germline CDR1 LNHNV, CDR2 YYDKDF (reference sequence). The CDR3 runs to 16 residues. Here the CDR3 reads CATSRGGGVGSQPQHF. CDR3 DNA: TGTGCCACCAGCAGAGGAGGGGGGGTGGGGAGTCAGCCCCAGCATTTT.

This chain uses TRBV4-3 with TRBJ1-2; D possibly corresponds to TRBD1 (5 bases). The V end was cut by 0 bases, the J end by 3 bases, with 14 bases between. Germline V lookup: CDR1 LGHNA, CDR2 YSLEER. The CDR3 runs 16 residues. The CDR3 region is CASSQDLLGGDYGYTF. As DNA, the CDR3 is TGCGCCAGCAGCCAAGATCTGTTGGGAGGGGACTATGGCTACACCTTC.

The V call is TRBV5-6, the J call TRBJ1-1; D is unclear. Trimming removed 0 bases at V and 8 bases at J, with 11 bases between. The germline gives CDR1 SGHDT, CDR2 YYEEEE. The CDR3 is made up of 13 amino acids. The CDR3: CASSLAVRAEAFF. The DNA for the CDR3 is TGTGCCAGCAGCTTGGCGGTGAGGGCAGAAGCTTTCTTT.

The chain uses TRBV7-2 and TRBJ1-2; no firm D call. The V gene lost 4 bases and the J gene lost 8 bases, with 17 bases spanning the gap. Germline values: CDR1 SGHTA, CDR2 FQGNSA. The CDR3 loop spans 14 amino acids. The CDR3 coding sequence is TGTGCCAGCAGCTCTGGACTCGGAAGTAGAGGCTACACCTTC. This sequence encodes CASSSGLGSRGYTF.